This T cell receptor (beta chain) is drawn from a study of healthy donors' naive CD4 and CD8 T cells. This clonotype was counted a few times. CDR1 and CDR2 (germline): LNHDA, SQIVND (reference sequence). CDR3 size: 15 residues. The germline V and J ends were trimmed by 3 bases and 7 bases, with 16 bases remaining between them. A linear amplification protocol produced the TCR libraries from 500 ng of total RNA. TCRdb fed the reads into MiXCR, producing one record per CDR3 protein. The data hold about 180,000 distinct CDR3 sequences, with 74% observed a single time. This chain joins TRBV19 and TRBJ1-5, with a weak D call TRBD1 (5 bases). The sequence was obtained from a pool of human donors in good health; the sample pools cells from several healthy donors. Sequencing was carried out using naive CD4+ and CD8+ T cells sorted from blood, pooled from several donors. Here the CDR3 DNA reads TGTGCCAGTAGTATGCGAGGGGATAGTTTCCAGCCCCAGCATTTT. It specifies CASSMRGDSFQPQHF.